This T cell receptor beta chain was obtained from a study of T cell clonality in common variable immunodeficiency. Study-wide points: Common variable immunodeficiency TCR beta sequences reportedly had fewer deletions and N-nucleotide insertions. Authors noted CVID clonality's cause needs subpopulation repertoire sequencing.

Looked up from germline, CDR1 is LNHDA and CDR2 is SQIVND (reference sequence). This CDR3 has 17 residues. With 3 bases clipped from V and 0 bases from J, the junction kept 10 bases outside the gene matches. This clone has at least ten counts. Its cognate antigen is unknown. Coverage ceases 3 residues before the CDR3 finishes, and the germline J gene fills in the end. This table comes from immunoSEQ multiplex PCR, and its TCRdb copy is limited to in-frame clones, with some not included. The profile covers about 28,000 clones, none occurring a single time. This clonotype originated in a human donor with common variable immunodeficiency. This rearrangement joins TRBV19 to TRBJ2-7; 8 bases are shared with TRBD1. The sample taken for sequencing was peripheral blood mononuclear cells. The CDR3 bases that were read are TGTGCCAGTAGTATCGGTTACGGACAGGGTCTCTCCTACGAG. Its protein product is CASSIGYGQGLSYE. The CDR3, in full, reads CASSIGYGQGLSYEQYF.